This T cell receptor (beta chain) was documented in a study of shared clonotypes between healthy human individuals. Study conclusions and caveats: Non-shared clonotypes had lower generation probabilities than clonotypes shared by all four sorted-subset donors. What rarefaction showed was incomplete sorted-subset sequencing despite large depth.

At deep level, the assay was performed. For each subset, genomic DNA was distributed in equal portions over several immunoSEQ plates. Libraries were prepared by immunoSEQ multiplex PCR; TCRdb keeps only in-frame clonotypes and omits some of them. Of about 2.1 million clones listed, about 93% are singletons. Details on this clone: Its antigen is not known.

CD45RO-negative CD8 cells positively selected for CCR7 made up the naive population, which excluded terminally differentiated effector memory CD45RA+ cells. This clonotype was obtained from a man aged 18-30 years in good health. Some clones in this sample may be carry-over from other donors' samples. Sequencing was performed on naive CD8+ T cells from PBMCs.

The CDR3 is CASSPAPAGVSYEQYF. CDR3 DNA sequence: TGTGCCAGCAGCCCCGCCCCGGCAGGGGTCTCCTACGAGCAGTACTTC. V gene TRBV5-4 combines with J gene TRBJ2-7, with D possibly being TRBD1 (6 bases). V gave up 4 bases and J gave up 0 bases, with 17 bases separating them. This CDR3 is built from 16 residues. Germline-derived CDR1 and CDR2 are SGHNT and YYREEE (reference sequence).